This T cell receptor beta chain was retrieved from a study of regulatory T cells in long-lasting Graves disease. Time point noted: newly diagnosed GD, antithyroid drugs for less than 3 months. The TCR library was made from RNA that had been extracted from PBMCs in TRIzol. CDR3-region Arm-PCR and iRepertoire HTBI primers produced the TCR beta libraries. TCRdb reprocessed the multiplex PCR reads with MiXCR, giving one entry per CDR3 protein. The data hold about 420,000 distinct CDR3 sequences, with 16% observed a single time. Losses at the gene ends were 3 bases for V and 2 bases for J; bases not matched to a gene: 4. Per germline, CDR1 MDHEN and CDR2 SYDVKM. This CDR3 region has 15 residues. This clonotype came up many times. This sample also belongs to another study, concerning T cells in Graves' hyperthyroidism and ophthalmopathy. That paper notes: Within blood appeared most thyroid clonotypes that had expanded above 0.001.

The sequence derives from a young woman with Graves disease. The sequencing used peripheral blood mononuclear cells (PBMCs), collected at new diagnosis, from a patient treated with antithyroid drugs. The J gene is TRBJ2-7, the V gene TRBV28; 10 positions agree with TRBD2. In nucleotides, the CDR3 is TGTGCCAGCAGTTTTGTCGGGACTAGCGCCTACGAGCAGTACTTC. It specifies CASSFVGTSAYEQYF. The full variable domain, with the rest looked up from reference TRBV28 and TRBJ2-7, is DVKVTQSSRYLVKRTGEKVFLECVQDMDHENMFWYRQDPGLGLRLIYFSYDVKMKEKGDIPEGYSVSREKKERFSLILESASTNQTSMYLCASSFVGTSAYEQYFGPGTRLTVT.